One T cell receptor beta chain is described in this entry. Original methodology: Researchers report that nucleated cell counts were estimated from reference gene primer amplification. Only in-frame clones appear in the TCRdb table, and some are missing; sequencing was by immunoSEQ multiplex PCR. V, J and clone size were drawn from that table, and D and trimming were deduced from the DNA. This table holds approximately 180,000 clones, more than 75% found once. Seattle patients were enrolled during active infection and followed longitudinally. Germline V gives CDR1 MRHNA, CDR2 SNTAGT. There are 15 residues in the CDR3. The J segment lost 1 base and the V segment lost 3 bases, leaving 3 bases of the junction unmatched. The record originates from a study of blood T cell repertoires in COVID-19. In the study overall: Samples representing acute and convalescent COVID-19 were sourced from the United States, Italy and Spain. The analysed material was cDNA or gDNA that came from T cells, B-cell-depleted T cells, or PBMCs.

The chain links TRBV6-4 to TRBJ2-3, with 8 bases fitting TRBD2. The TCR originated in a person between 65 and 80 years old with COVID-19, enrolled during active disease. Sequencing was carried out using peripheral blood. The CDR3 spells CASSEETSGTDTQYF. CDR3 in DNA: TGTGCCAGCAGTGAGGAGACTAGCGGCACAGATACGCAGTATTTT.